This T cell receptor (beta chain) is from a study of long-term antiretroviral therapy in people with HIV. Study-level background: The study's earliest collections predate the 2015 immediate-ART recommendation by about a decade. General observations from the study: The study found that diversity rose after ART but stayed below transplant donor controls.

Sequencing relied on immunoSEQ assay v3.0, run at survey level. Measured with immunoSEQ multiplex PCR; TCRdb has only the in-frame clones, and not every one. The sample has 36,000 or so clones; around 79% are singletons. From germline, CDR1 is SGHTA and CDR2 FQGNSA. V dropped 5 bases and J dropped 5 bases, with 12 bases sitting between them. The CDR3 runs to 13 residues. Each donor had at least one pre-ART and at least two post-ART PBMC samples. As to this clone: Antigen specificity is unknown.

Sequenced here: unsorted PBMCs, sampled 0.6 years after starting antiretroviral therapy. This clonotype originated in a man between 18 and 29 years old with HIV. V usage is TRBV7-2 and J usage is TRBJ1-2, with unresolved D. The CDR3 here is CASSTAPGYGYTF. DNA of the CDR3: TGTGCCAGCAGCACCGCCCCCGGGTATGGCTACACCTTC.